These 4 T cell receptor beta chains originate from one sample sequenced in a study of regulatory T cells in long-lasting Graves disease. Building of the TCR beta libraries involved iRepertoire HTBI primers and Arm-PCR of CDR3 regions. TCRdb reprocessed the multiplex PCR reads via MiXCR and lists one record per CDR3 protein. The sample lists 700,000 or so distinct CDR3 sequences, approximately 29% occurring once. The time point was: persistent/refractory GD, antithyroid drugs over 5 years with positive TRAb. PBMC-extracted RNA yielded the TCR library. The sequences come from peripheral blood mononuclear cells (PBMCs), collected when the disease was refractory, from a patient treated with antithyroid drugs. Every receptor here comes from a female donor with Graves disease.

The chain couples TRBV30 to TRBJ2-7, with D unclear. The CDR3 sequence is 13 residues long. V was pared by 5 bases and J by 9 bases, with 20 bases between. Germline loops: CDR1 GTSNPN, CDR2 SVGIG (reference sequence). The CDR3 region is CAWDVSALTGQYF. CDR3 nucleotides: TGTGCCTGGGACGTTTCTGCATTGACCGGGCAGTACTTC.

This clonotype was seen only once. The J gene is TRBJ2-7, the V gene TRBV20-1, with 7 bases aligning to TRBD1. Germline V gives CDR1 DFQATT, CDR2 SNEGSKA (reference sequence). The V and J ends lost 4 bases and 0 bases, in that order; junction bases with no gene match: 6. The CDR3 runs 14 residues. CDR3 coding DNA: TGCAGTGCTATGACCGGGACAGCCTCCTACGAGCAGTACTTC. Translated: CSAMTGTASYEQYF.

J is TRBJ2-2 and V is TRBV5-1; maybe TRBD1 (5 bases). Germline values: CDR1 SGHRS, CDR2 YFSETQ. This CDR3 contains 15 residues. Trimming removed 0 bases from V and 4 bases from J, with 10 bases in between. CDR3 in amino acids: CASSLAQVSTGELFF. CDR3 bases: TGCGCCAGCAGCTTGGCACAGGTGTCCACCGGGGAGCTGTTTTTT.

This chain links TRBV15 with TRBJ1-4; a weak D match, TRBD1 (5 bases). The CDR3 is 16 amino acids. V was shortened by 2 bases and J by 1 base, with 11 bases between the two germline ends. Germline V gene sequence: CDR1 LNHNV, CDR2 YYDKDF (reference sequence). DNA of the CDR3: TGTGCCACCAGCAGATCGTCCAGGGTAACTAATGAAAAACTGTTTTTT. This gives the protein CATSRSSRVTNEKLFF.